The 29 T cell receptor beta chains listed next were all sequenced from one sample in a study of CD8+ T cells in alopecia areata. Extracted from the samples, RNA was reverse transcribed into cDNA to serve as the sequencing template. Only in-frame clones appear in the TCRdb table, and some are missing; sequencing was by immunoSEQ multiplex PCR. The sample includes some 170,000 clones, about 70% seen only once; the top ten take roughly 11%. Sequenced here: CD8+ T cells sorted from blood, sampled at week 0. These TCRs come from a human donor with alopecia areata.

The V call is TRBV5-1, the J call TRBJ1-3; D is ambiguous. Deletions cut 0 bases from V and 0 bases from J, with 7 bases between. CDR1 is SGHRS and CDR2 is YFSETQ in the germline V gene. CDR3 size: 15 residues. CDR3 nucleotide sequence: TGCGCCAGCAGCTTGGGGGATTTCTCTGGAAACACCATATATTTT. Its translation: CASSLGDFSGNTIYF.

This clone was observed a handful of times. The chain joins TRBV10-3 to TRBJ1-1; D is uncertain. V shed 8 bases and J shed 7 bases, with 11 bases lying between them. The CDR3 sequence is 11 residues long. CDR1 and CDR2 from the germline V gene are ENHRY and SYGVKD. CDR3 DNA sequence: TGTGCCATCCGCGTGGGGTTTGAAGCTTTCTTT. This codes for CAIRVGFEAFF.

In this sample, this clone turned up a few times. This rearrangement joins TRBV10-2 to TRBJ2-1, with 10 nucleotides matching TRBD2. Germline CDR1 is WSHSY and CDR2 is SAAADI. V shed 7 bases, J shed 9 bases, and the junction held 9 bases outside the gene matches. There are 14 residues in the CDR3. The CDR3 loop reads CASTPSGGVGEQFF. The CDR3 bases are TGCGCCAGCACCCCAAGCGGGGGGGTCGGTGAGCAGTTCTTC.

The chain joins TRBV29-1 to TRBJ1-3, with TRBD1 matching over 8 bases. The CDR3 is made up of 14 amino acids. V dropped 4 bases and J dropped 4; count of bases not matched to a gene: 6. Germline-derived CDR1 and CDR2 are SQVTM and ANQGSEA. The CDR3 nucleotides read TGCAGCGTTGCCGACGGACAGGGAGGAAACACCATATATTTT. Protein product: CSVADGQGGNTIYF.

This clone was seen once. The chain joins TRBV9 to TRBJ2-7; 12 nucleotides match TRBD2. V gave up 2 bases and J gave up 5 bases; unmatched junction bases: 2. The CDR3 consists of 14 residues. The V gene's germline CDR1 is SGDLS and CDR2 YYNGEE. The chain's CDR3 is CASSVGLAGNEQYF. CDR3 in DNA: TGTGCCAGCAGCGTCGGACTAGCGGGGAACGAGCAGTACTTC.

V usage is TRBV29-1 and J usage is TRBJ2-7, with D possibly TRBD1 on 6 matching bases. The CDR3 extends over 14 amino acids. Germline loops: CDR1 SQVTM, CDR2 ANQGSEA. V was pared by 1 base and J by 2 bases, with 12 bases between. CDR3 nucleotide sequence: TGCAGCGTTGAAGTGCCCGGACAGACCTACGAGCAGTACTTC. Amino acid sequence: CSVEVPGQTYEQYF.

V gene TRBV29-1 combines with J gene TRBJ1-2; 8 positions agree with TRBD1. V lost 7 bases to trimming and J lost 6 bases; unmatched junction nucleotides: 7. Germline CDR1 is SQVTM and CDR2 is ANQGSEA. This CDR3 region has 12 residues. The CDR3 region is CSANDRGNGYTF. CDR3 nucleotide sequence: TGCAGCGCCAACGACAGGGGTAATGGCTACACCTTC.

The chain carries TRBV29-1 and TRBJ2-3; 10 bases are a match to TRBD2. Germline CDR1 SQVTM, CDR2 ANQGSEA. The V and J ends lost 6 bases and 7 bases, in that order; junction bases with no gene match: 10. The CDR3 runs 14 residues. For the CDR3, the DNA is TGCAGCGTACCCCCAGCGGGGGGGCCTTATACGCAGTATTTT. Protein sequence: CSVPPAGGPYTQYF.

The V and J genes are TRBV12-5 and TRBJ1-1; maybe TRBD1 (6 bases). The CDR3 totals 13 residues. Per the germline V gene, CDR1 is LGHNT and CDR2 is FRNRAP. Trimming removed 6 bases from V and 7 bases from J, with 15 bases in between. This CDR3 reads CASGRTAGGEAFF. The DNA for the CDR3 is TGTGCTAGTGGGAGGACAGCCGGGGGTGAAGCTTTCTTT.

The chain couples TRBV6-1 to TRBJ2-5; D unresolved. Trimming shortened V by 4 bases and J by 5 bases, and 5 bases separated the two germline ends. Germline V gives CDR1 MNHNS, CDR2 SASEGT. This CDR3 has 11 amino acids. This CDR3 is CASSVWETQYF. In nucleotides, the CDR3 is TGTGCCAGCAGTGTGTGGGAGACCCAGTACTTC.

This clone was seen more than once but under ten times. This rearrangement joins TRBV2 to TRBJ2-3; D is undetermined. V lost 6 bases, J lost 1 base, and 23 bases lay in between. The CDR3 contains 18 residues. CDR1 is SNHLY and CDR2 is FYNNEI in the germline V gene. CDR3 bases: TGTGCCAGCAGGAGTGACGTCACCCAAGCAAGCGGCACAGATACGCAGTATTTT. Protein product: CASRSDVTQASGTDTQYF.

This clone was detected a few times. CDR3 amino acids: CASSLSGGLSGANVLTF. As DNA, the CDR3 is TGTGCCAGCAGTTTATCGGGGGGACTTTCTGGGGCCAACGTCCTGACTTTC. The J gene is TRBJ2-6, the V gene TRBV27; D is possibly TRBD2 (6 bases). CDR3 length: 17 residues. V lost 0 bases to trimming and J lost 1 base, with 10 bases between them. CDR1 and CDR2 from the germline V gene are MNHEY and SMNVEV (reference sequence).

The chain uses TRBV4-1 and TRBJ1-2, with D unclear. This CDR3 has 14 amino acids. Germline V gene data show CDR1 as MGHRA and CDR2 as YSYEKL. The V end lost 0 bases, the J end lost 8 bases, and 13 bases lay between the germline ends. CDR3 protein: CASSQEVVRLGYTF. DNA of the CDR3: TGCGCCAGCAGCCAAGAAGTGGTCAGGCTAGGCTACACCTTC.

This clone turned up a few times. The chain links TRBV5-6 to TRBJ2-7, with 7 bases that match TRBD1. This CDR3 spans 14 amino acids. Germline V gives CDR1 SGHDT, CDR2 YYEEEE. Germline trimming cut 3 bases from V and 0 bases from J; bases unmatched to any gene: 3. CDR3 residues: CASSSQGDSYEQYF. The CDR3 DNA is TGTGCCAGCAGCTCTCAGGGGGACTCCTACGAGCAGTACTTC.

CDR3 sequence reads: CATRRGSNYGYTF. Written as DNA, the CDR3 is TGCGCCACCCGTCGCGGGTCTAACTATGGCTACACCTTC. This rearrangement joins TRBV4-1 to TRBJ1-2, with unresolved D. The CDR3 loop spans 13 amino acids. V lost 10 bases to trimming and J lost 0 bases, with 12 bases between them. In germline, CDR1 is MGHRA, CDR2 YSYEKL.

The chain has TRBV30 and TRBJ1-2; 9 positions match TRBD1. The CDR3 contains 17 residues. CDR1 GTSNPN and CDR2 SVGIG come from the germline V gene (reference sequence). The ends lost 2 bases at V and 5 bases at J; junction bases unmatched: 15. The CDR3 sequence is CAWSIYPPGQGLYGYTF. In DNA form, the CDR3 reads TGTGCCTGGAGTATTTATCCTCCGGGACAGGGTCTTTATGGCTACACCTTC.

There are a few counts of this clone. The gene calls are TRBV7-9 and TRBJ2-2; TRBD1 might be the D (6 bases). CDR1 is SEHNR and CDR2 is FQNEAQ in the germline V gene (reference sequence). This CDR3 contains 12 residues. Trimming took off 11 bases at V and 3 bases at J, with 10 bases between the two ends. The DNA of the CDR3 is TGTGCCCACAGGGCGCACACCGGGGAGCTGTTTTTT. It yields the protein CAHRAHTGELFF.

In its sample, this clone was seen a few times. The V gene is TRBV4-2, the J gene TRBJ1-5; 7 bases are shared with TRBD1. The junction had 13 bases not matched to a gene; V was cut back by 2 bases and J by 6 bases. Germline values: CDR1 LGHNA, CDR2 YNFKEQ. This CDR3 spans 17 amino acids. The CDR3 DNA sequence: TGTGCCAGCAGCCAAACAAACAGGGGTTTACTCAGTCAGCCCCAGCATTTT. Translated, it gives CASSQTNRGLLSQPQHF.

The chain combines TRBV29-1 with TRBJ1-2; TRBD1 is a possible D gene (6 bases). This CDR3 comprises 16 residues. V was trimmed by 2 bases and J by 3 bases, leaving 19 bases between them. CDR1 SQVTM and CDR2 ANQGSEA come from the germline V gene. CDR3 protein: CSVEIFGQTPHYGYTF. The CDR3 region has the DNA TGCAGCGTTGAAATTTTTGGACAGACACCCCACTATGGCTACACCTTC.

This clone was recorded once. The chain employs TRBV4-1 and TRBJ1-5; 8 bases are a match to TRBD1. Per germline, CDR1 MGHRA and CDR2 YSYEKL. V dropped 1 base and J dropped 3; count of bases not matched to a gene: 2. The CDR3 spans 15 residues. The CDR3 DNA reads TGCGCCAGCAGCCAAGGGGACAGGTTCAATCAGCCCCAGCATTTT. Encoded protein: CASSQGDRFNQPQHF.

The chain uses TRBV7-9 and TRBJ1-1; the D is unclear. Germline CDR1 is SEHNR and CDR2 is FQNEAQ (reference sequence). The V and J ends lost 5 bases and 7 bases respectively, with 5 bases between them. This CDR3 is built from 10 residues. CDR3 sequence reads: CASSDDEAFF. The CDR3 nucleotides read TGTGCCAGCAGCGACGATGAAGCTTTCTTT.

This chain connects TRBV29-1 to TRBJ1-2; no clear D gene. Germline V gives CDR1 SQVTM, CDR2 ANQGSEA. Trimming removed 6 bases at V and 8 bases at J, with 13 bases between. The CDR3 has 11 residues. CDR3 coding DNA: TGCAGCGTCGGGCAGTCTGCCGGCTACACCTTC. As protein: CSVGQSAGYTF.

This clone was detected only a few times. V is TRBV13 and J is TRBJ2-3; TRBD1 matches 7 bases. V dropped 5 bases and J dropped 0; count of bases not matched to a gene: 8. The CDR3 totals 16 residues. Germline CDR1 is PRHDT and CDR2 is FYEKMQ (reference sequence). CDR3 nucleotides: TGTGCCAGCAGCCCCCAGGGGGAAATAAGCACAGATACGCAGTATTTT. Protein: CASSPQGEISTDTQYF.

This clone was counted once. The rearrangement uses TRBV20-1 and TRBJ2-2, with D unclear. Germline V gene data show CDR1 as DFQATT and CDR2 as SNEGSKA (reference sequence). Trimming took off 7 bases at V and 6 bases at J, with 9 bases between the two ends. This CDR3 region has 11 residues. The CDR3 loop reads CSVSVAGELFF. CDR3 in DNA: TGCAGTGTCTCAGTGGCCGGGGAGCTGTTTTTT.

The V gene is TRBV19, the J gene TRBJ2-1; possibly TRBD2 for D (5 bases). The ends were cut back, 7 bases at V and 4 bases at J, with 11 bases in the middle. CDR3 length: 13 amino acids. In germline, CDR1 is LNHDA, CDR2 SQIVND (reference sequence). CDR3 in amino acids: CASKPGWYNEQFF. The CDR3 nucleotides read TGTGCCAGTAAGCCGGGGTGGTACAATGAGCAGTTCTTC. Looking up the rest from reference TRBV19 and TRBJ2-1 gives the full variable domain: DGGITQSPKYLFRKEGQNVTLSCEQNLNHDAMYWYRQDPGQGLRLIYYSQIVNDFQKGDIAEGYSVSREKKESFPLTVTSAQKNPTAFYLCASKPGWYNEQFFGPGTRLTVL.

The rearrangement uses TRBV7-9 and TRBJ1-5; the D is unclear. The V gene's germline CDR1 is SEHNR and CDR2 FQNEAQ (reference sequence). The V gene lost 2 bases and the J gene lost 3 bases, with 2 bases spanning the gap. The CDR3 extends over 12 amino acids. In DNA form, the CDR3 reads TGTGCCAGCAGCTTACCCAATCAGCCCCAGCATTTT. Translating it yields CASSLPNQPQHF.

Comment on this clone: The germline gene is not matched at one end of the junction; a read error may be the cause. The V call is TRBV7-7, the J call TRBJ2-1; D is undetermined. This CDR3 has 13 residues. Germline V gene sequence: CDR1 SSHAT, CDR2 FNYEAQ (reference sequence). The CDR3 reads CASSSAAAHEQFF. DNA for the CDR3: TGTGCTAGCAGCTCGGCTGCGGCGCACGAGCAGTTCTTC.

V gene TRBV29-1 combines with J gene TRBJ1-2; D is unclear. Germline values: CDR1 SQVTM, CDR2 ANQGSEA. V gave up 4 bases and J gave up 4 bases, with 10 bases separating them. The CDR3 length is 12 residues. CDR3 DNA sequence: TGCAGCGTTGGAGACGGATTCTATGGCTACACCTTC. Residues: CSVGDGFYGYTF.

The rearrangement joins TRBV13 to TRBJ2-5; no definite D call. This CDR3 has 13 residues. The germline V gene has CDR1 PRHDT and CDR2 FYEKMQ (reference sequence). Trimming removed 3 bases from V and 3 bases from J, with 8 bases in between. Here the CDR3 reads CASSFLSEETQYF. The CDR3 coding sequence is TGTGCCAGCAGCTTCCTCAGCGAAGAGACCCAGTACTTC. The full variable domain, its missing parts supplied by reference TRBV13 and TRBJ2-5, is AAGVIQSPRHLIKEKRETATLKCYPIPRHDTVYWYQQGPGQDPQFLISFYEKMQSDKGSIPDRFSAQQFSDYHSELNMSSLELGDSALYFCASSFLSEETQYFGPGTRLLVL.